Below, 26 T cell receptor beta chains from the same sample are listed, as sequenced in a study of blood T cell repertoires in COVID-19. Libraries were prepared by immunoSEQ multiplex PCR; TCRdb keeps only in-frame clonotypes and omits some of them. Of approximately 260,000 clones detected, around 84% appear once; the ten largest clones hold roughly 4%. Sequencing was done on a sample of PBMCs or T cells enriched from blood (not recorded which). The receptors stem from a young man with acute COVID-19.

CDR3 in amino acids: CASSTRQFFSNQPQHF. CDR3 DNA sequence: TGTGCCAGCAGCACCCGACAGTTCTTTAGCAATCAGCCCCAGCATTTT. This chain uses TRBV5-6 with TRBJ1-5, with a possible D match to TRBD1 (5 bases). Looked up from germline, CDR1 is SGHDT and CDR2 is YYEEEE. The CDR3 is made up of 16 amino acids. V was clipped by 4 bases and J by 0 bases, with 14 bases between them.

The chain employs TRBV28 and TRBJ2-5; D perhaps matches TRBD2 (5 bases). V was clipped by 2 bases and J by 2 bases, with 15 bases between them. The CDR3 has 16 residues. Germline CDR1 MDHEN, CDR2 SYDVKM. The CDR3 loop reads CASSLSRASGQETQYF. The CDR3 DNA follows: TGTGCCAGCAGTTTAAGTAGAGCGAGCGGACAAGAGACCCAGTACTTC.

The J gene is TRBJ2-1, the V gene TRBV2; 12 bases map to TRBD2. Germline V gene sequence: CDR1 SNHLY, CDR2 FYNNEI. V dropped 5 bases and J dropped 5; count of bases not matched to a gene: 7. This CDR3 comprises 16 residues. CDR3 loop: CASSPRLAGANNEQFF. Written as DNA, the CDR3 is TGTGCCAGCAGTCCACGACTAGCGGGGGCAAACAATGAGCAGTTCTTC.

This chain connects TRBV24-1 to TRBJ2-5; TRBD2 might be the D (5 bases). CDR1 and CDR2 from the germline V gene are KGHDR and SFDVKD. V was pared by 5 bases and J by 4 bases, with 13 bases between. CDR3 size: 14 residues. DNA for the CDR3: TGTGCCACCAGTGGACCGGCGGGTAGAGAGACCCAGTACTTC. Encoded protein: CATSGPAGRETQYF.

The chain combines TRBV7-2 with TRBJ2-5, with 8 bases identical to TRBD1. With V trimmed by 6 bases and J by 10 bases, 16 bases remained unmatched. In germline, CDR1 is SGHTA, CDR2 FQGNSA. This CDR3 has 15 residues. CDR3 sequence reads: CASSRNRDRSPGQYF. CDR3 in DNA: TGTGCCAGCAGTCGGAACCGGGACAGGTCCCCCGGCCAGTACTTC.

The CDR3 region has the DNA TGTGCCAGCAGCCAAGAAAGGTCACAGGTTAGGTTCGTC. It codes for CASSQERSQVRFV. This chain connects TRBV3-1 (or the pseudogene TRBV3-2) to TRBJ2-7; D perhaps matches TRBD1 (5 bases). The CDR3 loop spans 13 amino acids. The V gene's germline CDR1 is LGHDT and CDR2 YNNKEL (reference sequence).

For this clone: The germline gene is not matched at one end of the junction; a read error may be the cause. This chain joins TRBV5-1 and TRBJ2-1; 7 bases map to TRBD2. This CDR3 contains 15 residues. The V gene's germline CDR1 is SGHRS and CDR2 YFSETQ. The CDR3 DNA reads TGTGCCAGCAGCTATGACGGCGGGAGAGAGATTGAGCAGTTCTTC. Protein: CASSYDGGREIEQFF.

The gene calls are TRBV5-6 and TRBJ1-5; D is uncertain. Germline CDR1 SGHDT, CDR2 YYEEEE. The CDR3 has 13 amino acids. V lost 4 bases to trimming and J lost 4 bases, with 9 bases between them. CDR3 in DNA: TGTGCCAGCAGCCTGACAAGAAATCAGCCCCAGCATTTT. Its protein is CASSLTRNQPQHF.

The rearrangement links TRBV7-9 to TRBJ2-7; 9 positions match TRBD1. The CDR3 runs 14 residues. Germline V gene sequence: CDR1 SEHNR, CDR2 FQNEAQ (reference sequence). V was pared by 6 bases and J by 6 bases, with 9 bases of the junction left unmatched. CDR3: CASRDTGTGSEQYV. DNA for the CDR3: TGTGCCAGCAGGGATACCGGGACAGGGTCCGAGCAGTACGTC.

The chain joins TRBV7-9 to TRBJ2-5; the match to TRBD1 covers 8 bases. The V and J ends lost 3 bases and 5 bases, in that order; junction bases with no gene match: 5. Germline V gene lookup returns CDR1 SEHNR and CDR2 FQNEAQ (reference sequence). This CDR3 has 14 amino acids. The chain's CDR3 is CASSLTGAGETQYF. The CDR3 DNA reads TGTGCCAGCAGCTTGACAGGGGCTGGGGAGACCCAGTACTTC.

CDR3 DNA sequence: TGTGCCAGCAGTTACCGGGCGGGAAATAGCAATCAGCCCCAGCATTTT. Amino acids: CASSYRAGNSNQPQHF. The chain employs TRBV6-5 and TRBJ1-5; D remains unclear. Germline CDR1 and CDR2: MNHEY and SVGAGI. The CDR3 contains 16 residues. V was trimmed by 2 bases and J by 0 bases, leaving 11 bases between them.

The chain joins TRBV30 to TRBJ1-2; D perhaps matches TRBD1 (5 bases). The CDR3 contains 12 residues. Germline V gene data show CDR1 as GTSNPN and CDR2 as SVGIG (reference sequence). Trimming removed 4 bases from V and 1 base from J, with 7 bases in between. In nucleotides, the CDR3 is TGTGCCTGGACCCAGGGTAACTATGGCTACACCTTC. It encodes CAWTQGNYGYTF. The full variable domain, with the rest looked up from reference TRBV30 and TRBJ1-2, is SQTIHQWPATLVQPVGSPLSLECTVEGTSNPNLYWYRQAAGRGLQLLFYSVGIGQISSEVPQNLSASRPQDRQFILSSKKLLLSDSGFYLCAWTQGNYGYTFGSGTRLTVV.

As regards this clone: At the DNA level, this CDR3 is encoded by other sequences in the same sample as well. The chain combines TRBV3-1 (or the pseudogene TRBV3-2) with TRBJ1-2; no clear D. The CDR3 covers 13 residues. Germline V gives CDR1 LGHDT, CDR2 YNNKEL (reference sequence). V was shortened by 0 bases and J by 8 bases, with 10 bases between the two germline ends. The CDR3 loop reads CASSQDRGRGYTF. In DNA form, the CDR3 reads TGTGCCAGCAGCCAAGATCGAGGGAGAGGCTACACCTTC.

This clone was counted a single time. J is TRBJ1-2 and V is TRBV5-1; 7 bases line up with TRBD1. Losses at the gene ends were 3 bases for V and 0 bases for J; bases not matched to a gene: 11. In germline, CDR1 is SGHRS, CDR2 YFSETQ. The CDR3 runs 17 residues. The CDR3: CASSSSGTVSPNYGYTF. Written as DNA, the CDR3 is TGCGCCAGCAGCTCATCCGGGACAGTATCGCCTAACTATGGCTACACCTTC.

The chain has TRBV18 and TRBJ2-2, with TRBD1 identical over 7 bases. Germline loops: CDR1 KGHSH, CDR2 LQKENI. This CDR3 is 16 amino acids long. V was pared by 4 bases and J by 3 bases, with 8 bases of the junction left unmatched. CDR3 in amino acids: CASSRRQGYDTGELFF. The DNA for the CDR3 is TGTGCCAGCTCACGTCGACAGGGTTACGACACCGGGGAGCTGTTTTTT.

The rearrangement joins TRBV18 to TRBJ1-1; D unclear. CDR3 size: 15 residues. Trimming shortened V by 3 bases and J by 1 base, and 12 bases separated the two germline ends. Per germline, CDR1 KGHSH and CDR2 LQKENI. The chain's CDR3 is CASSPKLGRNTEAFF. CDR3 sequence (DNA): TGTGCCAGCTCACCGAAGTTGGGCAGGAACACTGAAGCTTTCTTT. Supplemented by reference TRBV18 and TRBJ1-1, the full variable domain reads NAGVMQNPRHLVRRRGQEARLRCSPMKGHSHVYWYRQLPEEGLKFMVYLQKENIIDESGMPKERFSAEFPKEGPSILRIQQVVRGDSAAYFCASSPKLGRNTEAFFGQGTRLTVV.

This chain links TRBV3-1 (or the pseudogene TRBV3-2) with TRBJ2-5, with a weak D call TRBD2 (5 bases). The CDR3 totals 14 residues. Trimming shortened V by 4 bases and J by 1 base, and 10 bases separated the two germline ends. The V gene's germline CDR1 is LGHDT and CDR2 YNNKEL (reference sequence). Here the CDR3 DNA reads TGTGCCAGCAGCCCCCCGACTACCCAAGAGACCCAGTACTTC. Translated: CASSPPTTQETQYF.

Here the CDR3 reads CASSGVAVSTYEQYV. The CDR3 DNA sequence: TGCGCCAGCAGTGGTGTTGCGGTGTCGACCTACGAGCAGTACGTC. V gene TRBV10-2 combines with J gene TRBJ2-7; no clear D gene. V lost 4 bases, J lost 2 bases, and 15 bases lay in between. The length of the CDR3 is 15 residues. Germline-derived CDR1 and CDR2 are WSHSY and SAAADI.

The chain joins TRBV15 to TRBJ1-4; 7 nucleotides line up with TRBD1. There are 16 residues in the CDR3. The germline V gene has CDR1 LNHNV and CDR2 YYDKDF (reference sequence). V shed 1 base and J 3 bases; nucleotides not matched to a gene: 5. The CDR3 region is CATSRVQGIANEKLFF. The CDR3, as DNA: TGTGCCACCAGCAGAGTACAGGGGATCGCTAATGAAAAACTGTTTTTT.

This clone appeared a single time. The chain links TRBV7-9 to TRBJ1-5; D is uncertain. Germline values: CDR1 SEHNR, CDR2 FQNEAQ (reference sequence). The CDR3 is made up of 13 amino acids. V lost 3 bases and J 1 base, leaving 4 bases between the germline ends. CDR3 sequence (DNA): TGTGCCAGCAGCTTTGAGAGCAATCAGCCCCAGCATTTT. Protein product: CASSFESNQPQHF. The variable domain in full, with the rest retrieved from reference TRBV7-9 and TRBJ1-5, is DTGVSQNPRHKITKRGQNVTFRCDPISEHNRLYWYRQTLGQGPEFLTYFQNEAQLEKSRLLSDRFSAERPKGSFSTLEIQRTEQGDSAMYLCASSFESNQPQHFGDGTRLSIL.

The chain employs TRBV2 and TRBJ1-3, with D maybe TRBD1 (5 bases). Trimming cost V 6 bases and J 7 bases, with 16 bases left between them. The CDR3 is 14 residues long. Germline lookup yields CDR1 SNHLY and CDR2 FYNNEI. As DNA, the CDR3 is TGTGCCAGCAGGGAGGGGTTAGATCGGAACACCATATATTTT. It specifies CASREGLDRNTIYF.

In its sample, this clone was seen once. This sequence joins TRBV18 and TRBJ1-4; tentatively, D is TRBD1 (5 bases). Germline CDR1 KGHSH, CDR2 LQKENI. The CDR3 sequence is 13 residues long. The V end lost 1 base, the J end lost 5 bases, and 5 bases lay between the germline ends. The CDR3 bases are TGTGCCAGCTCACCACAGGGGAATGAAAAACTGTTTTTT. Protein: CASSPQGNEKLFF.

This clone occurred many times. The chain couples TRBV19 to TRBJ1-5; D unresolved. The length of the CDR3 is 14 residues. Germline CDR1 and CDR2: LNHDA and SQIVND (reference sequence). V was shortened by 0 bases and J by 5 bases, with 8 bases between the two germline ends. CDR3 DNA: TGTGCCAGTAGTATAGAAGGAGGAGATCAGCCCCAGCATTTT. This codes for CASSIEGGDQPQHF.

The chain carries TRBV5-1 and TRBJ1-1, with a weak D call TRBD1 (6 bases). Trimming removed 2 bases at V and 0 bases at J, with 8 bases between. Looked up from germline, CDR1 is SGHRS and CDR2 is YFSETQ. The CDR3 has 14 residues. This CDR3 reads CASSFTGLNTEAFF. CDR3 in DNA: TGCGCCAGCAGCTTTACAGGGTTGAACACTGAAGCTTTCTTT.

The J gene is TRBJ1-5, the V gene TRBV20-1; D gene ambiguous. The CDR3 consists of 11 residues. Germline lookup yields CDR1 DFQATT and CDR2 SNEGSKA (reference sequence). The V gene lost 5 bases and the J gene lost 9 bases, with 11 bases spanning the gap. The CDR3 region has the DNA TGCAGTGCTGGAAGCTGGGCGCCCCAGCATTTT. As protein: CSAGSWAPQHF.

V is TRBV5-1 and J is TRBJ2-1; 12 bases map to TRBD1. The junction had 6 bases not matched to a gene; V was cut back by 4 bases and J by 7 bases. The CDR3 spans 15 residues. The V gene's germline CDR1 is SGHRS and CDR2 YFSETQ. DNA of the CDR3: TGCGCCAGCAGCAGGGAGGGACAGGGGGCTAATGAGCAGTTCTTC. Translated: CASSREGQGANEQFF.